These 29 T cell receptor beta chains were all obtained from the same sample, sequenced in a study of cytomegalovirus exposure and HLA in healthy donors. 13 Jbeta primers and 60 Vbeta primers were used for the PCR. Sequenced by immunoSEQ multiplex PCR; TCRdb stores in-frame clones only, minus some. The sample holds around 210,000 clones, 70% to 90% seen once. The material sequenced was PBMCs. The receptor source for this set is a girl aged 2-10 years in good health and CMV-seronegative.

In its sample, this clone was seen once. CDR3 sequence reads: CASSKQLAERRETQYF. The CDR3 DNA is TGTGCCAGCAGTAAGCAACTAGCGGAGAGGAGGGAGACCCAGTACTTC. The chain recombines TRBV2 with TRBJ2-5; 8 bases match TRBD2. CDR1 SNHLY and CDR2 FYNNEI come from the germline V gene. Unmatched junction bases numbered 13, after V lost 5 bases and J lost 5 bases. The CDR3 runs to 16 residues.

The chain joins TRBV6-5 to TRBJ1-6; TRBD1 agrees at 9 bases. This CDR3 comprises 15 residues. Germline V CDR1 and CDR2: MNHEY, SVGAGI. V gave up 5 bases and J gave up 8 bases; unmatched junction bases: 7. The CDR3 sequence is CASSHRGRRDSPLHF. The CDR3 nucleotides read TGTGCCAGCAGTCACAGGGGGCGCAGGGATTCACCCCTCCACTTT.

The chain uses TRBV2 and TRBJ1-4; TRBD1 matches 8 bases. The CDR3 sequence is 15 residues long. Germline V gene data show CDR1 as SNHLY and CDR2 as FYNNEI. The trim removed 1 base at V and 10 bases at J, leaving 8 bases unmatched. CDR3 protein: CASSEVGLQGGKLFF. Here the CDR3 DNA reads TGTGCCAGCAGTGAAGTCGGCCTACAGGGGGGAAAACTGTTTTTT.

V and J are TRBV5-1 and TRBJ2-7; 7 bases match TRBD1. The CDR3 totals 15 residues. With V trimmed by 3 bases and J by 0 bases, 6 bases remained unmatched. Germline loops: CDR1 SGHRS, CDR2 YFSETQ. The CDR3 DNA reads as TGCGCCAGCAGCTACAGGGGCCTATACTCCTACGAGCAGTACTTC. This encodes CASSYRGLYSYEQYF.

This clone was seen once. The CDR3: CASSLVGGGAKNIQYF. In DNA form, the CDR3 reads TGTGCCAGCAGCTTGGTCGGTGGGGGGGCCAAAAACATTCAGTACTTC. The chain joins TRBV5-4 to TRBJ2-4; D is possibly TRBD2 (6 bases). The V gene's germline CDR1 is SGHNT and CDR2 YYREEE (reference sequence). The ends were cut back, 0 bases at V and 1 base at J, with 11 bases in the middle. CDR3 length equals 16 residues.

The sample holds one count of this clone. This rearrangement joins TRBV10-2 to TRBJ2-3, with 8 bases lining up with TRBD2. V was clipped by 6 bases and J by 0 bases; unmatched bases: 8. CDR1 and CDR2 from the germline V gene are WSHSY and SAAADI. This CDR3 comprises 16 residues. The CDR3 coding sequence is TGCGCCAGCAGCCCTGGGCCTAGCGGGAGCACAGATACGCAGTATTTT. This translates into CASSPGPSGSTDTQYF.

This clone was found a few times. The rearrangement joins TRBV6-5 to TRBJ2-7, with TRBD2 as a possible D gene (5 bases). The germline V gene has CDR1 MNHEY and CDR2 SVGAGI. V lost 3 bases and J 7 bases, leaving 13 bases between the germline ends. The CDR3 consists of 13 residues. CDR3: CASSYRGPEEQYF. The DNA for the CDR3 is TGTGCCAGCAGTTATAGAGGGCCTGAAGAGCAGTACTTC.

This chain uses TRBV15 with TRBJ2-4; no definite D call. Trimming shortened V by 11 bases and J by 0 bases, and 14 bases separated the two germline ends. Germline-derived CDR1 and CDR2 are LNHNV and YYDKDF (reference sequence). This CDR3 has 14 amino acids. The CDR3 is CAELLKLAKNIQYF. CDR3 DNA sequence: TGTGCCGAACTCCTAAAACTAGCCAAAAACATTCAGTACTTC.

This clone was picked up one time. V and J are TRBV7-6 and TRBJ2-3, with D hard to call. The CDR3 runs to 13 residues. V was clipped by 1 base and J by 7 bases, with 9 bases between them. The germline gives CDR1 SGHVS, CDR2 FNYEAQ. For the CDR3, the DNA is TGTGCCAGCAGCTTAGTTGAGTCAAATACGCAGTATTTT. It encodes CASSLVESNTQYF.

Here the CDR3 DNA reads TGTGCCAGCAGCGCAACAGGGGGAAGTGGCTACACCTTC. As protein: CASSATGGSGYTF. The rearrangement joins TRBV2 to TRBJ1-2, with 8 bases matching TRBD1. The CDR3 contains 13 residues. The germline CDR1 and CDR2 sequences are SNHLY and FYNNEI. The junction had 7 bases not matched to a gene; V was cut back by 6 bases and J by 7 bases.

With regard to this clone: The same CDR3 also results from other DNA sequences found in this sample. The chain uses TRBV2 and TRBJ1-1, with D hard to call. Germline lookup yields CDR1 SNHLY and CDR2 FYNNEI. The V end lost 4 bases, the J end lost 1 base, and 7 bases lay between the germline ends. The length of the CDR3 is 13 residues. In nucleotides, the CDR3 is TGTGCCAGCAGTGTGGAGGGGAACACTGAAGCTTTCTTT. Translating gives CASSVEGNTEAFF.

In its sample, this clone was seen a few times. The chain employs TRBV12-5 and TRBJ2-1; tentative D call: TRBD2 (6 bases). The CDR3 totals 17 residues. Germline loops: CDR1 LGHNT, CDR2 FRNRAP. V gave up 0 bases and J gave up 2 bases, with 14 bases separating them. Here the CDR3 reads CASGLVVPGVTYNEQFF. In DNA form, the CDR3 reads TGTGCTAGTGGTTTGGTTGTCCCGGGGGTGACCTACAATGAGCAGTTCTTC.

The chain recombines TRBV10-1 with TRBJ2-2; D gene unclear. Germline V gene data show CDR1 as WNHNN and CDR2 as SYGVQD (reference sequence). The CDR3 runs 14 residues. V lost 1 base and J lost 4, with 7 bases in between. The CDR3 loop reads CASSELRSTGELFF. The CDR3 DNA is TGCGCCAGCAGTGAGTTACGGAGCACCGGGGAGCTGTTTTTT.

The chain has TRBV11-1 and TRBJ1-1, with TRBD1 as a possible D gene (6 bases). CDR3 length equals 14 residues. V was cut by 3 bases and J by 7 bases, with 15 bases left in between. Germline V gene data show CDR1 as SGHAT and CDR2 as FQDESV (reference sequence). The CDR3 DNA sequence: TGTGCCAGCAGCTTTGGGCTTCAGGACAGTGAAGCTTTCTTT. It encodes CASSFGLQDSEAFF.

The CDR3, as DNA: TGTGCCAGCAGCCGTCCCTTCCGGGACAGATTCTCCGACTCCCTCTCTAACTATGGCTACACCTTC. Translated, it gives CASSRPFRDRFSDSLSNYGYTF. This chain connects TRBV14 to TRBJ1-2; 7 bases are a match to TRBD1. From germline, CDR1 is SGHDN and CDR2 FVKESK. V dropped 4 bases and J dropped 0; count of bases not matched to a gene: 26. This CDR3 has 22 amino acids.

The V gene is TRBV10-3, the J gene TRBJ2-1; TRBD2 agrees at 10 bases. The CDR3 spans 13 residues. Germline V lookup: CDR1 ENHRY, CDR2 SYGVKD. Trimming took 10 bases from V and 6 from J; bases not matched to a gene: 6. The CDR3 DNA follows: TGTGCCACCAGCGGGAGGGACGTCAATGAGCAGTTCTTC. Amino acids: CATSGRDVNEQFF.

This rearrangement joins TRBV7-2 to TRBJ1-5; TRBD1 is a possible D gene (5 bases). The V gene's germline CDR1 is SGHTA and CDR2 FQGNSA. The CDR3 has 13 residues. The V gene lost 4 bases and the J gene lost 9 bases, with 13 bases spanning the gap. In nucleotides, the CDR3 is TGTGCCAGCAGCTCGTCCCGACAGTGGCCCCAGCATTTT. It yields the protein CASSSSRQWPQHF.

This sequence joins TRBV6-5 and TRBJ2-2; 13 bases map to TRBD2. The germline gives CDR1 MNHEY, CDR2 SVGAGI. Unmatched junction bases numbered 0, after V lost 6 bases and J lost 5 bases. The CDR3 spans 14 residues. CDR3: CASRLAGGTGELFF. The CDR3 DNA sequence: TGTGCCAGCAGACTAGCGGGGGGGACCGGGGAGCTGTTTTTT.

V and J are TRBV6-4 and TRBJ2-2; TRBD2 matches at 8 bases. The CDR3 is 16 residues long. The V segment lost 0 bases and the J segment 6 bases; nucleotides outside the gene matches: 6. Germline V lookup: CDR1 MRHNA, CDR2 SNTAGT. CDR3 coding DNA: TGTGCCAGCAGTGACTCGGCCGGGAGGGTTTCCGGGGAGCTGTTTTTT. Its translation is CASSDSAGRVSGELFF.

CDR3 bases: TGCAGCGTTAAGCGGGGCTCCTACAATGAGCAGTTCTTC. The encoded protein is CSVKRGSYNEQFF. The gene calls are TRBV29-1 and TRBJ2-1, with TRBD2 matching over 7 bases. V shed 5 bases and J 0 bases; nucleotides not matched to a gene: 1. This CDR3 has 13 amino acids. Germline CDR1 reads SQVTM; CDR2 reads ANQGSEA.

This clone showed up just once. CDR3 in DNA: TGTGCCAGCAGCCAAGGGGACAGGGGATCCACTGAAGCTTTCTTT. It is translated as CASSQGDRGSTEAFF. The chain joins TRBV4-2 to TRBJ1-1, with 10 positions matching TRBD1. The CDR3 length is 15 residues. The V segment lost 1 base and the J segment 4 bases; nucleotides outside the gene matches: 3. CDR1 is LGHNA, CDR2 YNFKEQ, per germline.

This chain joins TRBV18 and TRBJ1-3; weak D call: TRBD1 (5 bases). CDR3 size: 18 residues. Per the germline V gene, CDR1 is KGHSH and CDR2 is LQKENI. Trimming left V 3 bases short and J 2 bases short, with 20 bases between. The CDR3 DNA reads TGTGCCAGCTCACCTATCGAACAGGATGGGTATACTGGAAACACCATATATTTT. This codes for CASSPIEQDGYTGNTIYF.

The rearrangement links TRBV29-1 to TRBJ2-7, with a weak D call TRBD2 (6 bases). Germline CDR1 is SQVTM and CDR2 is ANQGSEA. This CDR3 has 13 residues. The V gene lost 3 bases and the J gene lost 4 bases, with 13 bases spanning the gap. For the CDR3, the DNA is TGCAGCGTTGATACGGGGGATCTATACGAGCAGTACTTC. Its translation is CSVDTGDLYEQYF.

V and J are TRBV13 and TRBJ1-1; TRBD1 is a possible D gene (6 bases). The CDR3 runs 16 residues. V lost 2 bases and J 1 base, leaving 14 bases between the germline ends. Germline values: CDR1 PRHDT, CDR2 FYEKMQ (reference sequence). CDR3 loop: CASSLYRDRGNTEAFF. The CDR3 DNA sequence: TGTGCCAGCAGCTTATACAGGGATCGGGGGAACACTGAAGCTTTCTTT.

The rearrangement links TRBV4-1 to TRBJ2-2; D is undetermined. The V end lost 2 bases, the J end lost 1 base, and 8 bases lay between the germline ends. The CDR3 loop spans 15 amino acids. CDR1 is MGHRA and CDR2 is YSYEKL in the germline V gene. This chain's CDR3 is CASSQFPRNTGELFF. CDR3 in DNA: TGCGCCAGCAGCCAATTTCCCCGGAACACCGGGGAGCTGTTTTTT.

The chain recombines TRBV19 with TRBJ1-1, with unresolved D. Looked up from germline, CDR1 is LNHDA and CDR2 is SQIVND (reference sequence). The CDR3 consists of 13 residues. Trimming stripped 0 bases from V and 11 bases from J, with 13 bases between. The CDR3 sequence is CASSIERATGAFF. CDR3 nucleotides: TGTGCCAGTAGTATAGAGAGGGCCACCGGGGCTTTCTTT.

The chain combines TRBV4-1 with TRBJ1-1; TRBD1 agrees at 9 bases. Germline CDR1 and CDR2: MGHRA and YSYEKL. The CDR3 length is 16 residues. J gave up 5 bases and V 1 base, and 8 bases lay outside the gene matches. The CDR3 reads CASSQALGDRATEAFF. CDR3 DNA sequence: TGCGCCAGCAGCCAAGCTCTGGGGGACAGGGCGACTGAAGCTTTCTTT.

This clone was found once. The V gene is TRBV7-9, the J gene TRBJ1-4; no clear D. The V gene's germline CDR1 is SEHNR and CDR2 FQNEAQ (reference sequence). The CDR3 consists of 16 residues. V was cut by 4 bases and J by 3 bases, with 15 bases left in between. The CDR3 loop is CASSSYRLRANEKLFF. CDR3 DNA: TGTGCCAGCAGCTCTTACCGGTTGAGGGCTAATGAAAAACTGTTTTTT.

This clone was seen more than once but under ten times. CDR3 nucleotide sequence: TGTGCCAGCAGAAGAGCATCCGGGACTGAAGCTTTCTTT. Amino acids: CASRRASGTEAFF. This rearrangement joins TRBV27 to TRBJ1-1; D gene ambiguous. CDR1 and CDR2 (germline): MNHEY, SMNVEV (reference sequence). With 6 bases removed from V and 5 bases from J, the gap between germline ends came to 13 bases. The CDR3 is made up of 13 amino acids.